The clone carrying this T cell receptor (beta chain) is labeled as medium-sized. Its antigen is unknown. The ends were cut back, 7 bases at V and 3 bases at J, with 16 bases in the middle. Germline CDR1 and CDR2: SGDLS and YYNGEE. CDR3 length: 15 amino acids. The QIAseq Immune Repertoire TCR panel built the libraries from approximately 16 ng of total RNA. TCRdb reanalysed the reads using MiXCR and keeps one entry per CDR3 protein. The sample contains about 680 distinct CDR3 sequences, about 8.1% of which appear only once. The sample comes from a study of circulating CD8 cells and anti-PD-1 response in melanoma. Study at large: About 50% of the 13 melanoma patients received first-line anti-PD-1 therapy.

Regarding the study as a whole: DNEG was most diverse; TIGIT repertoires were least diverse. Peptide assays on expanded sorted subsets replaced tumor-based reactivity testing.

Live CD3+CD8+TCRalphabeta+ cells were sorted into four subsets by PD-1 and/or TIGIT. The sequenced sample was CD8+ T cells from PBMCs, obtained at baseline or after one month of anti-PD-1 therapy (not recorded which). The origin of this receptor is a human donor with melanoma. The chain links TRBV9 to TRBJ2-2, with TRBD1 as a possible D gene (6 bases). CDR3 in DNA: TGTGCCAGCCCCGTTTCGAAGGGGGACACCGGGGAGCTGTTTTTT. Its protein product is CASPVSKGDTGELFF. The complete variable domain, with remaining parts taken from reference TRBV9 and TRBJ2-2, reads DSGVTQTPKHLITATGQRVTLRCSPRSGDLSVYWYQQSLDQGLQFLIQYYNGEERAKGNILERFSAQQFPDLHSELNLSSLELGDSALYFCASPVSKGDTGELFFGEGSRLTVL.